The 13 T cell receptor beta chains presented below share a single source sample, sequenced in a study of T cell responses to AZD1222 COVID-19 vaccine. Libraries were prepared by immunoSEQ multiplex PCR; TCRdb keeps only in-frame clonotypes and omits some of them. Of 50,000 to 70,000 clones listed, around 85% are singletons. The sample here was peripheral blood, taken on day 0 of MenACWY control vaccination. The receptors here all came from an adult in good health.

The V call is TRBV7-2, the J call TRBJ2-7; unclear D gene. The CDR3 is 12 amino acids. Germline loops: CDR1 SGHTA, CDR2 FQGNSA. Trimming stripped 0 bases from V and 7 bases from J, with 7 bases between. The CDR3 DNA reads TGTGCCAGCAGCTTAGCGCACGGGGAGCAGTACTTC. Translating gives CASSLAHGEQYF.

This chain uses TRBV28 with TRBJ1-2; D is unclear. This CDR3 is built from 14 residues. Germline V gene lookup returns CDR1 MDHEN and CDR2 SYDVKM. The V end lost 4 bases, the J end lost 4 bases, and 13 bases lay between the germline ends. The CDR3 nucleotides are TGTGCCAGCAGTTCTGGACGACCGGCCTATGGCTACACCTTC. Translation gives CASSSGRPAYGYTF.

The chain is built from TRBV7-3 and TRBJ1-1, with D unclear. This CDR3 is built from 13 residues. Germline assignment: CDR1 SGHTA and CDR2 FQGTGA. Between the trimmed V and J ends, which lost 2 bases and 6 bases, there was a span of 10 bases. In DNA, the CDR3 is TGTGCCAGCAGCTTACGCCCACAGTCTGAAGCTTTCTTT. Amino acid sequence: CASSLRPQSEAFF. Using reference TRBV7-3 and TRBJ1-1 for the parts outside the CDR3, the full variable domain is GAGVSQTPSNKVTEKGKYVELRCDPISGHTALYWYRQSLGQGPEFLIYFQGTGAADDSGLPNDRFFAVRPEGSVSTLKIQRTERGDSAVYLCASSLRPQSEAFFGQGTRLTVV.

The chain joins TRBV30 to TRBJ2-3; D is tentatively TRBD1 or TRBD2 (6 bases each). Trimming took off 0 bases at V and 1 base at J, with 14 bases between the two ends. Germline V gene data show CDR1 as GTSNPN and CDR2 as SVGIG (reference sequence). The CDR3 has 16 residues. The CDR3 nucleotides read TGTGCCTGGAGTGTAGCCGCCGGGGGCGGCACAGATACGCAGTATTTT. Protein sequence: CAWSVAAGGGTDTQYF.

V usage is TRBV2 and J usage is TRBJ1-4; D is possibly TRBD1 (6 bases). CDR1 and CDR2 (germline): SNHLY, FYNNEI. The CDR3 runs 15 residues. V lost 8 bases and J 0 bases, leaving 13 bases between the germline ends. CDR3 amino acids: CASGGQTATNEKLFF. CDR3 bases: TGTGCCAGCGGCGGACAGACTGCAACTAATGAAAAACTGTTTTTT.

The CDR3 loop reads CASSPLTPPVTDTQYF. DNA of the CDR3: TGTGCCAGCAGCCCTCTGACACCTCCGGTGACAGATACGCAGTATTTT. The chain employs TRBV7-8 and TRBJ2-3; D ambiguous. V lost 5 bases to trimming and J lost 3 bases, with 18 bases between them. Per germline, CDR1 SGHVS and CDR2 FQNEAQ. The CDR3 runs 16 residues.

The chain joins TRBV29-1 to TRBJ2-7, with D unclear. Trimming stripped 4 bases from V and 4 bases from J, with 11 bases between. Germline V CDR1 and CDR2: SQVTM, ANQGSEA. CDR3 size: 12 residues. CDR3 in DNA: TGCAGCGTTGGTATCATGGGTTACGAGCAGTACTTC. It codes for CSVGIMGYEQYF.

V gene TRBV11-2 combines with J gene TRBJ1-4; D is uncertain. Trimming took off 0 bases at V and 2 bases at J, with 10 bases between the two ends. Germline V gene sequence: CDR1 SGHAT, CDR2 FQNNGV. The length of the CDR3 is 16 residues. Here the CDR3 DNA reads TGTGCCAGCAGCTTAGATTGGATAGGGACTAATGAAAAACTGTTTTTT. It translates to CASSLDWIGTNEKLFF. Full variable domain (missing parts from reference TRBV11-2 and TRBJ1-4): EAGVAQSPRYKIIEKRQSVAFWCNPISGHATLYWYQQILGQGPKLLIQFQNNGVVDDSQLPKDRFSAERLKGVDSTLKIQPAKLEDSAVYLCASSLDWIGTNEKLFFGSGTQLSVL.

The rearrangement uses TRBV9 and TRBJ2-7, with unresolved D. Trimming stripped 0 bases from V and 3 bases from J, with 13 bases between. The CDR3 is made up of 15 amino acids. Germline CDR1 SGDLS, CDR2 YYNGEE. The CDR3 loop reads CASSVEPRAYYEQYF. CDR3 DNA: TGTGCCAGCAGCGTAGAACCCAGAGCTTACTACGAGCAGTACTTC.

The genes are TRBV7-9 and TRBJ2-1; TRBD2 aligns across 11 bases. Trimming removed 2 bases from V and 7 bases from J; junction bases left unmatched: 13. The CDR3 runs 18 residues. CDR1 and CDR2 from the germline V gene are SEHNR and FQNEAQ (reference sequence). The chain's CDR3 is CASSLPSSSGRFTNEQFF. CDR3 coding DNA: TGTGCCAGCAGCTTACCATCGTCTAGCGGGAGGTTTACGAATGAGCAGTTCTTC.

The chain employs TRBV6-1 and TRBJ2-3; 9 nucleotides match TRBD1. Trimming removed 2 bases from V and 6 bases from J; junction bases left unmatched: 6. CDR1 and CDR2 from the germline V gene are MNHNS and SASEGT. The CDR3 is 15 amino acids. The CDR3 is CASSEFRTGADTQYF. CDR3 DNA: TGTGCCAGCAGTGAATTCCGGACAGGGGCCGATACGCAGTATTTT.

The genes are TRBV6-5 and TRBJ1-2; 8 bases are shared with TRBD1. Germline values: CDR1 MNHEY, CDR2 SVGAGI. V gave up 6 bases and J gave up 5 bases; unmatched junction bases: 8. The CDR3 is 14 amino acids. The CDR3 DNA is TGTGCCAGCAGCCTAACGCACAGGGGGTATGGCTACACCTTC. It codes for CASSLTHRGYGYTF.

The gene calls are TRBV19 and TRBJ1-1; 11 bases fit TRBD1. The CDR3 has 17 amino acids. V shed 4 bases and J 13 bases; nucleotides not matched to a gene: 20. Germline V CDR1 and CDR2: LNHDA, SQIVND (reference sequence). The CDR3 nucleotides are TGTGCCAGTAGTAGTCGGGCCTACCGGGTCGGGACAGGGGGTTTTTTCTTT. Its protein product is CASSSRAYRVGTGGFFF.